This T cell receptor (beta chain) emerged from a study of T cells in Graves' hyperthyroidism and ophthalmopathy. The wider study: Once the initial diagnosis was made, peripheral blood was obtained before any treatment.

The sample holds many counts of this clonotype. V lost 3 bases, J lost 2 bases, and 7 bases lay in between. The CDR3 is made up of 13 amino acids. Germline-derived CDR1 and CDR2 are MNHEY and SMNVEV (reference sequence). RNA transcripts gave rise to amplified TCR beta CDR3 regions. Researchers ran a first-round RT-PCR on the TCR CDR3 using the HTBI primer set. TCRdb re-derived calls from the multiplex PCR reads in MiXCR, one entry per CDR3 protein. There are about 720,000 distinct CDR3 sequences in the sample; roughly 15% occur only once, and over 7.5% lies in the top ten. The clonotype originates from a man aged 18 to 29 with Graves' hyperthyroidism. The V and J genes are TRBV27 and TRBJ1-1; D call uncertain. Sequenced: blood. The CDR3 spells CASSFDLNTEAFF. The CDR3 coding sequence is TGTGCCAGCAGTTTCGACCTAAACACTGAAGCTTTCTTT.